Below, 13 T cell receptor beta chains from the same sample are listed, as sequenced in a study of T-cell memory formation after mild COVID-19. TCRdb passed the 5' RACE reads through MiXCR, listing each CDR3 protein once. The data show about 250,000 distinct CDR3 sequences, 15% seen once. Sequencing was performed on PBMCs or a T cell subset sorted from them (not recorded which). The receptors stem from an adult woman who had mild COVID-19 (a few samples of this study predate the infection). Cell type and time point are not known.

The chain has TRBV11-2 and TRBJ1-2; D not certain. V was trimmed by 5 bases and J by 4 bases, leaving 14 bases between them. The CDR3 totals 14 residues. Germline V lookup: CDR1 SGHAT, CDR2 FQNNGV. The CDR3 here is CASSPNQVTYGYTF. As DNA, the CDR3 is TGTGCCAGCAGCCCCAACCAGGTTACCTATGGCTACACCTTC.

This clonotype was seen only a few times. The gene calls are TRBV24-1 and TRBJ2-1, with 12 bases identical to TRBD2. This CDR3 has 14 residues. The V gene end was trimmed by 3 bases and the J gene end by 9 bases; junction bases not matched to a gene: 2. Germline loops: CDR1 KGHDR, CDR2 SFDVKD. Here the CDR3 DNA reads TGTGCCACCAGTGATCCGGGACTAGCGGGTGAGCAGTTCTTC. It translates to CATSDPGLAGEQFF.

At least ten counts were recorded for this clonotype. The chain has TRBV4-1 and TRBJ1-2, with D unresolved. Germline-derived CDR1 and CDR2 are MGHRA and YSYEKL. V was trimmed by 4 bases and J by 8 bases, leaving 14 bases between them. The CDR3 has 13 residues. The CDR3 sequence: CASSLLTYGGYTF. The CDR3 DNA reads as TGCGCCAGCAGCCTCTTGACCTACGGGGGCTACACCTTC.

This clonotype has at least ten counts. The CDR3 coding sequence is TGCGCCAGCAGCTTGGAATTAGGAGTGGACACTGAAGCTTTCTTT. Encoded protein: CASSLELGVDTEAFF. V gene TRBV5-1 combines with J gene TRBJ1-1; D is unresolved. V gave up 0 bases and J gave up 3 bases, with 12 bases separating them. The CDR3 extends over 15 amino acids. Germline assignment: CDR1 SGHRS and CDR2 YFSETQ.

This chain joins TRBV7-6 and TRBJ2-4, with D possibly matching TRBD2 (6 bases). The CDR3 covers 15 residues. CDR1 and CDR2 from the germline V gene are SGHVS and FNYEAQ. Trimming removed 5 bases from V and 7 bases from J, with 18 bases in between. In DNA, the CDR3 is TGTGCCAGCAGCGCGTCCGGGACTGGGCGGAACATTCAGTACTTC. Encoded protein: CASSASGTGRNIQYF.

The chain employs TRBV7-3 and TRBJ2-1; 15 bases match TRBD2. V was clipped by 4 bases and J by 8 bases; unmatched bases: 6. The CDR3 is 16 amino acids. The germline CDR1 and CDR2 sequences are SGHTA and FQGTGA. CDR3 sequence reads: CASSSGLAGGLDEQFF. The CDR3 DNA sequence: TGTGCCAGCAGCTCAGGACTAGCGGGAGGGTTGGATGAGCAGTTCTTC. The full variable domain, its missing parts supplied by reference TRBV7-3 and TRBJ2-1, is GAGVSQTPSNKVTEKGKYVELRCDPISGHTALYWYRQSLGQGPEFLIYFQGTGAADDSGLPNDRFFAVRPEGSVSTLKIQRTERGDSAVYLCASSSGLAGGLDEQFFGPGTRLTVL.

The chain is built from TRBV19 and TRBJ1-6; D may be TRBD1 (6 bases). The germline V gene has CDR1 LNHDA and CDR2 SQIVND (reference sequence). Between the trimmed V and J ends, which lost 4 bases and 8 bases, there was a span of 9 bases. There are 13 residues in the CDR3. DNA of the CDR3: TGTGCCAGTAGTAGCCAGGGGCATTCACCCCTCCACTTT. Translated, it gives CASSSQGHSPLHF. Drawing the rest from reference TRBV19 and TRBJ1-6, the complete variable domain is DGGITQSPKYLFRKEGQNVTLSCEQNLNHDAMYWYRQDPGQGLRLIYYSQIVNDFQKGDIAEGYSVSREKKESFPLTVTSAQKNPTAFYLCASSSQGHSPLHFGNGTRLTVT.

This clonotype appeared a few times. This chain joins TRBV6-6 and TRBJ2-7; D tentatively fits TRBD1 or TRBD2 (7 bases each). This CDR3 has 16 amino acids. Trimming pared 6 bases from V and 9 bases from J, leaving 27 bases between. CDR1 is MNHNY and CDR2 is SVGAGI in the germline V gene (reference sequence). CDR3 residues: CASRGGGSALGEGQYF. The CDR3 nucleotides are TGTGCCAGCAGAGGGGGCGGGAGTGCTCTTGGCGAGGGGCAGTACTTC.

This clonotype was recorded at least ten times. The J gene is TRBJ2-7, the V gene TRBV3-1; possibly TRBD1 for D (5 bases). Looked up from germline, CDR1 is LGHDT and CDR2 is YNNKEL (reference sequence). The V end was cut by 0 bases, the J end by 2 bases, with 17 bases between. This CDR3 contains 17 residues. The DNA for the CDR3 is TGTGCCAGCAGCCAAGATTTGTGGGGCACCGGAACCTACGAGCAGTACTTC. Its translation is CASSQDLWGTGTYEQYF.

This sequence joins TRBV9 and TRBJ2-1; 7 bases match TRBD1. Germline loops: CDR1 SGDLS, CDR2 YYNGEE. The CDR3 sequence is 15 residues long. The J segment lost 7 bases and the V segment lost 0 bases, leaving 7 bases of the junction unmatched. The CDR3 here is CASSVAPTGSNEQFF. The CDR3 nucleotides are TGTGCCAGCAGCGTAGCTCCGACAGGGTCAAATGAGCAGTTCTTC.

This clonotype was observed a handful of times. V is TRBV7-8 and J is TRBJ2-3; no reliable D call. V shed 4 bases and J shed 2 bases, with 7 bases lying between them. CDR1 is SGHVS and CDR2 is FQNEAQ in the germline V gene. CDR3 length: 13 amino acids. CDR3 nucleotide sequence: TGTGCCAGCAGCTATGGATTCACAGATACGCAGTATTTT. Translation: CASSYGFTDTQYF.

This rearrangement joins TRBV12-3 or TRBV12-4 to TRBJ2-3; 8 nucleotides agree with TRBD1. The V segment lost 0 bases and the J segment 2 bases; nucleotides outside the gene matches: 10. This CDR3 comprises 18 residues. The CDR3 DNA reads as TGTGCCAGCAGTTTAGCTTGGGAACCGGGACAGGACACAGATACGCAGTATTTT. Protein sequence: CASSLAWEPGQDTDTQYF.

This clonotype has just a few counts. CDR3 amino acids: CATSDLAAPSYNEQFF. The CDR3 DNA follows: TGTGCCACCAGTGATTTAGCAGCGCCCTCCTACAATGAGCAGTTCTTC. The chain joins TRBV24-1 to TRBJ2-1; D unresolved. The V end was cut by 1 base, the J end by 0 bases, with 9 bases between. Germline values: CDR1 KGHDR, CDR2 SFDVKD. CDR3 length equals 16 residues.